This paragraph reports one T cell receptor (beta chain). The germline CDR1 and CDR2 sequences are SGHAT and FQNNGV. V dropped 5 bases and J dropped 6 bases, with 9 bases sitting between them. The length of the CDR3 is 12 residues. This sample stems from a study of blood T cell repertoires in COVID-19. Study summary: COVID-19 samples collected from the United States, Italy and Spain covered acute and convalescent phases. In each case, the material was cDNA or gDNA derived from T cells, B-cell-depleted T cells, or PBMCs.

Authors' data handling: Using reference gene primer amplification, nucleated cell counts were estimated. The protocol was immunoSEQ multiplex PCR, while the TCRdb copy is restricted to in-frame clones and leaves out a portion. V, J and clone size are those of that table, while D and trimming were read from the DNA. The sample contains roughly 70,000 clones, 73% of which appear only once. The sequencing sample was made of peripheral blood. This chain connects TRBV11-2 to TRBJ2-3; D gene uncertain. This clonotype was obtained from a man between 60 and 75 years old with acute or convalescent COVID-19. CDR3 amino acids: CASSRGEDTQYF. CDR3 DNA sequence: TGTGCCAGCAGCCGAGGTGAGGATACGCAGTATTTT.